One sample yielded the 9 T cell receptor beta chains listed below, sequenced in a study of blood T cell repertoires in COVID-19. Produced via immunoSEQ multiplex PCR; TCRdb's table is partial and in-frame only. Of approximately 340,000 clones in the sample, about 91% were seen once. The sample consisted of peripheral blood. These receptors were obtained from a man aged 25 to 40 with COVID-19, enrolled during active disease.

V is TRBV9 and J is TRBJ2-1; 9 positions match TRBD1. V lost 3 bases and J lost 5; bases outside the gene matches: 6. This CDR3 spans 15 amino acids. The germline V gene has CDR1 SGDLS and CDR2 YYNGEE. As DNA, the CDR3 is TGTGCCAGCAGCGGCTTTTGGGACAGGGACAATGAGCAGTTCTTC. This encodes CASSGFWDRDNEQFF.

The CDR3 sequence is CASRLGLAGGPEQFF. CDR3 coding DNA: TGTGCCAGCAGACTTGGACTAGCGGGAGGACCCGAGCAGTTCTTC. The rearrangement links TRBV6-5 to TRBJ2-1, with 14 bases that match TRBD2. J gave up 10 bases and V 6 bases, and 8 bases lay outside the gene matches. CDR3 length equals 15 residues. Germline V gene sequence: CDR1 MNHEY, CDR2 SVGAGI.

V is TRBV7-2 and J is TRBJ2-2; weak D call: TRBD2 (7 bases). V was trimmed by 5 bases and J by 2 bases, leaving 15 bases between them. From germline, CDR1 is SGHTA and CDR2 FQGNSA. The CDR3 extends over 16 amino acids. CDR3 bases: TGTGCCAGCAGCGAAGGGGGAGGGGCTAACACCGGGGAGCTGTTTTTT. Protein sequence: CASSEGGGANTGELFF.

The chain links TRBV20-1 to TRBJ2-3, with 9 nucleotides matching TRBD2. Germline V gene sequence: CDR1 DFQATT, CDR2 SNEGSKA (reference sequence). V shed 3 bases, J shed 6 bases, and the junction held 4 bases outside the gene matches. CDR3 length equals 13 residues. The CDR3 region is CSASSGSVDTQYF. In DNA form, the CDR3 reads TGCAGTGCTAGTAGCGGGAGTGTTGATACGCAGTATTTT.

The rearrangement joins TRBV10-3 to TRBJ1-1; D unclear. Germline CDR1 is ENHRY and CDR2 is SYGVKD. The CDR3 loop spans 13 amino acids. V shed 8 bases and J shed 1 base, with 11 bases lying between them. The CDR3: CAIRGVANTEAFF. For the CDR3, the DNA is TGTGCCATCCGCGGGGTGGCGAACACTGAAGCTTTCTTT.

The chain couples TRBV11-3 to TRBJ1-1, with D possibly being TRBD1 (5 bases). The CDR3 contains 14 residues. Germline CDR1 and CDR2: SGHNT and YENEEA. Trimming shortened V by 5 bases and J by 5 bases, and 15 bases separated the two germline ends. CDR3 region: CASSNAGVGTEAFF. CDR3 DNA sequence: TGTGCCAGCAGCAACGCGGGGGTAGGAACTGAAGCTTTCTTT.

The chain combines TRBV6-5 with TRBJ2-7; D perhaps matches TRBD1 (7 bases). Germline loops: CDR1 MNHEY, CDR2 SVGAGI. This CDR3 is built from 16 residues. Trimming took off 0 bases at V and 6 bases at J, with 18 bases between the two ends. The CDR3 nucleotides are TGTGCCAGCAGTTACTCTGCCCGACAGGGACTGGGCGAGCAGTACTTC. The encoded protein is CASSYSARQGLGEQYF.

J is TRBJ2-6 and V is TRBV11-3; tentative D call: TRBD2 (7 bases). Trimming stripped 5 bases from V and 0 bases from J, with 14 bases between. Germline assignment: CDR1 SGHNT and CDR2 YENEEA. The CDR3 has 17 amino acids. The CDR3 protein is CASSPRGALSGANVLTF. In DNA, the CDR3 is TGTGCCAGCAGCCCCCGGGGGGCCCTCTCTGGGGCCAACGTCCTGACTTTC.

This chain links TRBV27 with TRBJ1-1; 7 positions match TRBD1. Germline V lookup: CDR1 MNHEY, CDR2 SMNVEV (reference sequence). The V and J ends lost 4 bases and 0 bases, in that order; junction bases with no gene match: 8. This CDR3 has 16 residues. The CDR3 sequence is CASSSASGQLNTEAFF. In DNA form, the CDR3 reads TGTGCCAGCAGTTCCGCCTCGGGACAGTTGAACACTGAAGCTTTCTTT.